One sample yielded the 19 T cell receptor beta chains listed below, sequenced in a study of identical twins. Each CDR3 protein is one row after TCRdb ran MiXCR on the 5' RACE reads. The table lists hundreds of thousands of distinct CDR3 sequences, 9% to 15% of them singletons. These data are also associated with another study on yellow fever vaccine responses in identical twins.

Sequencing was carried out using CD8+ T cells sorted from blood. The receptors shown here come from a woman between 18 and 29 years old in good health.

The gene calls are TRBV27 and TRBJ2-3, with D perhaps matching TRBD1 or TRBD2 (6 bases each). From germline, CDR1 is MNHEY and CDR2 SMNVEV (reference sequence). The length of the CDR3 is 15 residues. The ends were cut back, 4 bases at V and 5 bases at J, with 16 bases in the middle. The CDR3 DNA is TGTGCCAGCAGTTACGTTCGGGGGCCGGGAGATACGCAGTATTTT. Translated, it gives CASSYVRGPGDTQYF.

Only a few counts were recorded for this clonotype. The V call is TRBV4-1, the J call TRBJ2-5; D is perhaps TRBD1 or TRBD2 (6 bases each). Trimming shortened V by 1 base and J by 2 bases, and 17 bases separated the two germline ends. The V gene's germline CDR1 is MGHRA and CDR2 YSYEKL. The CDR3 contains 17 residues. This CDR3 is CASSQVDVTGAQETQYF. The CDR3 DNA reads TGCGCCAGCAGCCAAGTCGACGTGACGGGGGCACAAGAGACCCAGTACTTC.

V usage is TRBV6-1 and J usage is TRBJ2-2; D perhaps matches TRBD1 (5 bases). This CDR3 is built from 16 residues. The germline gives CDR1 MNHNS, CDR2 SASEGT. Between the trimmed V and J ends, which lost 6 bases and 1 base, there was a span of 15 bases. The CDR3 spells CASSPWGQGNTGELFF. In DNA form, the CDR3 reads TGTGCCAGCAGCCCCTGGGGTCAGGGGAACACCGGGGAGCTGTTTTTT.

This clonotype occurred a few times. The chain links TRBV7-2 to TRBJ2-7, with D hard to call. CDR1 is SGHTA and CDR2 is FQGNSA in the germline V gene. There are 13 residues in the CDR3. V lost 4 bases, J lost 4 bases, and 11 bases lay in between. CDR3 sequence reads: CASSSPATYEQYV. The CDR3 DNA is TGTGCCAGCAGCTCACCAGCGACTTACGAGCAGTACGTC.

This clonotype turned up a few times. At one end the junction does not follow the germline gene, possibly because of a read error. The chain recombines TRBV9 with TRBJ2-2; no definite D call. The CDR3 contains 11 residues. Germline CDR1 is SGDLS and CDR2 is YYNGEE. The CDR3 region is CASSVGGELFF. CDR3 nucleotides: TGCGCCAGCAGTGTTGGCGGGGAGCTGTTTTTT.

The chain carries TRBV14 and TRBJ2-3; TRBD2 matches 10 bases. Germline V lookup: CDR1 SGHDN, CDR2 FVKESK. The CDR3 contains 16 residues. V lost 4 bases and J lost 4; bases outside the gene matches: 8. CDR3 loop: CASSPLAGGTADTQYF. CDR3 DNA sequence: TGTGCCAGCAGCCCTTTAGCGGGGGGTACGGCAGATACGCAGTATTTT. The variable domain in full, with the rest retrieved from reference TRBV14 and TRBJ2-3, is EAGVTQFPSHSVIEKGQTVTLRCDPISGHDNLYWYRRVMGKEIKFLLHFVKESKQDESGMPNNRFLAERTGGTYSTLKVQPAELEDSGVYFCASSPLAGGTADTQYFGPGTRLTVL.

The V and J genes are TRBV15 and TRBJ2-7; 9 nucleotides agree with TRBD2. CDR3 length: 15 amino acids. Per the germline V gene, CDR1 is LNHNV and CDR2 is YYDKDF (reference sequence). V lost 5 bases and J lost 2; bases outside the gene matches: 7. The CDR3: CATSDSTSGPYEQYF. DNA for the CDR3: TGTGCCACCAGCGACTCAACTAGCGGGCCCTACGAGCAGTACTTC. The whole variable domain, remainder taken from reference TRBV15 and TRBJ2-7, is DAMVIQNPRYQVTQFGKPVTLSCSQTLNHNVMYWYQQKSSQAPKLLFHYYDKDFNNEADTPDNFQSRRPNTSFCFLDIRSPGLGDTAMYLCATSDSTSGPYEQYFGPGTRLTVT.

V is TRBV10-2 and J is TRBJ2-1; D is unresolved. In germline, CDR1 is WSHSY, CDR2 SAAADI. There are 16 residues in the CDR3. V lost 3 bases, J lost 7 bases, and 19 bases lay in between. The CDR3 loop reads CASSDPAFPDPNEQFF. The CDR3 bases are TGCGCCAGCAGTGACCCCGCATTCCCGGACCCGAATGAGCAGTTCTTC.

This chain links TRBV20-1 with TRBJ2-7, with TRBD1 identical over 8 bases. The CDR3 is 14 residues long. Germline V lookup: CDR1 DFQATT, CDR2 SNEGSKA (reference sequence). V was clipped by 0 bases and J by 5 bases; unmatched bases: 6. The CDR3 DNA follows: TGCAGTGCTAGAGATTACCAACAGGGGGACGAGCAGTACTTC. As protein: CSARDYQQGDEQYF.

The chain carries TRBV5-6 and TRBJ1-1, with TRBD1 as a possible D gene (6 bases). V was shortened by 0 bases and J by 0 bases, with 15 bases between the two germline ends. The V gene's germline CDR1 is SGHDT and CDR2 YYEEEE. The CDR3 extends over 17 amino acids. The CDR3 bases are TGTGCCAGCAGCTTGGTTCGGGCAGGGGAAATGAACACTGAAGCTTTCTTT. Amino acids: CASSLVRAGEMNTEAFF.

This chain uses TRBV12-3 or TRBV12-4 with TRBJ2-3; a possible D gene is TRBD2 (7 bases). V lost 10 bases, J lost 1 base, and 15 bases lay in between. The CDR3 covers 14 residues. The CDR3: CATRGPSRTDTQYF. In DNA, the CDR3 is TGTGCCACGCGGGGGCCCTCACGCACAGATACGCAGTATTTT.

V gene TRBV20-1 combines with J gene TRBJ2-1; 8 positions agree with TRBD1. The CDR3 has 14 residues. Trimming removed 2 bases from V and 8 bases from J; junction bases left unmatched: 8. The germline V gene has CDR1 DFQATT and CDR2 SNEGSKA (reference sequence). DNA of the CDR3: TGCAGTGCTAGAAACCGACAGGGGAGACATGAGCAGTTCTTC. Amino acid sequence: CSARNRQGRHEQFF.

In its sample, this clonotype was seen many times. The chain has TRBV7-2 and TRBJ2-1; D gene unclear. Germline CDR1 and CDR2: SGHTA and FQGNSA. V lost 1 base and J lost 7, with 2 bases in between. CDR3 length: 11 residues. Here the CDR3 DNA reads TGTGCCAGCAGCTTAGAGAATGAGCAGTTCTTC. Amino acid sequence: CASSLENEQFF.

This clonotype appeared many times. The chain combines TRBV7-8 with TRBJ2-2; a weak D match, TRBD2 (6 bases). V was pared by 2 bases and J by 4 bases, with 8 bases between. Germline CDR1 is SGHVS and CDR2 is FQNEAQ. This CDR3 is built from 14 residues. CDR3 DNA sequence: TGTGCCAGCAGCTTACCGGGGGTCACCGGGGAGCTGTTTTTT. Its translation: CASSLPGVTGELFF.

This clonotype was seen repeatedly, ten times or more. The rearrangement joins TRBV5-1 to TRBJ2-3; no clear D gene. The V gene lost 2 bases and the J gene lost 2 bases, with 3 bases spanning the gap. The CDR3 totals 12 residues. Germline loops: CDR1 SGHRS, CDR2 YFSETQ. Here the CDR3 DNA reads TGCGCCAGCAGCTTTTTCACAGATACGCAGTATTTT. Translation: CASSFFTDTQYF.

There are many counts of this clonotype. The V gene is TRBV3-1, the J gene TRBJ1-5; unclear D gene. The germline CDR1 and CDR2 sequences are LGHDT and YNNKEL (reference sequence). V lost 1 base, J lost 0 bases, and 7 bases lay in between. There are 15 residues in the CDR3. CDR3: CASSQGQNSNQPQHF. Written as DNA, the CDR3 is TGTGCCAGCAGCCAAGGGCAGAATAGCAATCAGCCCCAGCATTTT.

The genes are TRBV6-5 and TRBJ1-1; D not resolved. V was pared by 2 bases and J by 10 bases, with 14 bases between. CDR1 is MNHEY and CDR2 is SVGAGI in the germline V gene. The CDR3 totals 13 residues. In DNA, the CDR3 is TGTGCCAGCAGTTACAAAATGGGAGGGAGAGCTTTCTTT. This translates into CASSYKMGGRAFF.

The CDR3 DNA sequence: TGTGCCAGCAGCTCAGGACTAGCGGGGGGCCCCGGGGAGACCCAGTACTTC. It translates to CASSSGLAGGPGETQYF. The chain uses TRBV7-9 and TRBJ2-5; 14 bases are a match to TRBD2. Germline V lookup: CDR1 SEHNR, CDR2 FQNEAQ (reference sequence). J was trimmed by 5 bases and V by 4 bases; bases with no gene match: 9. The CDR3 is 17 residues long.

This clonotype was picked up a small number of times. The chain carries TRBV9 and TRBJ1-5; TRBD1 aligns across 10 bases. This CDR3 is 15 amino acids long. Germline CDR1 and CDR2: SGDLS and YYNGEE. The V gene end was trimmed by 0 bases and the J gene end by 7 bases; junction bases not matched to a gene: 4. As DNA, the CDR3 is TGTGCCAGCAGCGTAGAGGGGACAGGGGACCAGCCCCAGCATTTT. This translates into CASSVEGTGDQPQHF. The whole variable domain, filled in from reference TRBV9 and TRBJ1-5, reads DSGVTQTPKHLITATGQRVTLRCSPRSGDLSVYWYQQSLDQGLQFLIQYYNGEERAKGNILERFSAQQFPDLHSELNLSSLELGDSALYFCASSVEGTGDQPQHFGDGTRLSIL.